These 18 T cell receptor beta chains originate from one sample sequenced in a study of neurological immune-mediated disorders. TCRdb redid the calling of the 5' RACE reads with MiXCR, one entry per CDR3 protein. The sample records under 40,000 distinct CDR3 sequences, roughly 7% being singletons. The specimen was PBMCs. These receptors were collected from a woman aged 40 to 50 in good health.

There are many counts of this clonotype. The chain links TRBV27 to TRBJ1-5; TRBD1 aligns across 8 bases. Germline V gene data show CDR1 as MNHEY and CDR2 as SMNVEV (reference sequence). The V segment lost 3 bases and the J segment 4 bases; nucleotides outside the gene matches: 2. The CDR3 spans 14 residues. DNA of the CDR3: TGTGCCAGCAGTTTCGGGACAGGTAATCAGCCCCAGCATTTT. Protein sequence: CASSFGTGNQPQHF.

This clonotype was found many times. V gene TRBV24-1 combines with J gene TRBJ2-2, with 10 nucleotides matching TRBD1. The CDR3 runs 14 residues. Germline assignment: CDR1 KGHDR and CDR2 SFDVKD. Trimming cost V 9 bases and J 3 bases; bases outside gene matches: 3. The CDR3 region is CATEGQGYTGELFF. In nucleotides, the CDR3 is TGTGCCACCGAGGGACAGGGGTACACCGGGGAGCTGTTTTTT.

By sample share, this clonotype is medium-sized. The V gene is TRBV2, the J gene TRBJ2-1; D is uncertain. Germline values: CDR1 SNHLY, CDR2 FYNNEI. This CDR3 has 11 amino acids. V was trimmed by 5 bases and J by 8 bases, leaving 7 bases between them. DNA for the CDR3: TGTGCCAGCAGTCAGAGTGATGAGCAGTTCTTC. This sequence encodes CASSQSDEQFF.

This clonotype was found many times. The chain combines TRBV12-3 or TRBV12-4 with TRBJ2-6; tentative D call: TRBD1 (6 bases). This CDR3 is built from 17 residues. Trimming stripped 3 bases from V and 4 bases from J, with 16 bases between. The CDR3 loop is CASSLRTVRGGANVLTF. Written as DNA, the CDR3 is TGTGCCAGCAGTTTGCGGACAGTTAGGGGCGGGGCCAACGTCCTGACTTTC.

This clonotype was recorded at least ten times. The V and J genes are TRBV12-3 or TRBV12-4 and TRBJ2-7, with D perhaps matching TRBD1 (6 bases). The CDR3 spans 12 residues. The V and J ends lost 6 bases and 7 bases respectively, with 13 bases between them. The CDR3 reads CASRLGAKEQYF. CDR3 bases: TGTGCCAGCAGGTTGGGGGCAAAGGAGCAGTACTTC.

This clonotype was detected many times. This rearrangement joins TRBV9 to TRBJ2-5; 12 bases are a match to TRBD2. This CDR3 contains 14 residues. With V trimmed by 3 bases and J by 5 bases, 2 bases remained unmatched. The germline V gene has CDR1 SGDLS and CDR2 YYNGEE. The CDR3 DNA reads as TGTGCCAGCAGCGGGACTAGCGGGGCGGAGACCCAGTACTTC. Translation: CASSGTSGAETQYF.

This clonotype showed up many times. In DNA form, the CDR3 reads TGCGCCAGCAGCTTTCAGGGAGACGGCTACACCTTC. Protein product: CASSFQGDGYTF. The chain has TRBV5-1 and TRBJ1-2; a possible D gene is TRBD1 (5 bases). Germline lookup yields CDR1 SGHRS and CDR2 YFSETQ. This CDR3 comprises 12 residues. V lost 2 bases, J lost 8 bases, and 10 bases lay in between.

This chain uses TRBV4-1 with TRBJ2-3; maybe TRBD1 (7 bases). V lost 3 bases and J 3 bases, leaving 16 bases between the germline ends. The CDR3 contains 16 residues. CDR1 MGHRA and CDR2 YSYEKL come from the germline V gene. The CDR3 is CASSHPDRAGTDTQYF. DNA for the CDR3: TGCGCCAGCAGCCACCCTGACAGGGCGGGGACAGATACGCAGTATTTT.

This clonotype came up many times. The CDR3 sequence is CASSTWGGTGELFF. Written as DNA, the CDR3 is TGTGCCAGCAGTACCTGGGGGGGGACCGGGGAGCTGTTTTTT. The rearrangement joins TRBV6-5 to TRBJ2-2; TRBD2 aligns across 7 bases. This CDR3 has 14 residues. V shed 5 bases, J shed 5 bases, and the junction held 5 bases outside the gene matches. Per germline, CDR1 MNHEY and CDR2 SVGAGI.

This clonotype has ten or more counts. The chain recombines TRBV12-3 or TRBV12-4 with TRBJ1-1, with D possibly TRBD1 on 5 matching bases. V shed 0 bases and J shed 5 bases, with 13 bases lying between them. The CDR3 is 15 amino acids. CDR3 DNA sequence: TGTGCCAGCAGTTTAGCGCTCGGGGGGATAACTGAAGCTTTCTTT. Translated, it gives CASSLALGGITEAFF.

This clonotype appeared many times. V usage is TRBV28 and J usage is TRBJ1-1; D remains unclear. The CDR3 is 12 residues long. Trimming shortened V by 7 bases and J by 5 bases, and 11 bases separated the two germline ends. Germline assignment: CDR1 MDHEN and CDR2 SYDVKM. CDR3 loop: CASTSGRTEAFF. The DNA of the CDR3 is TGTGCCAGCACCTCAGGTCGAACTGAAGCTTTCTTT. The full variable domain, its missing parts supplied by reference TRBV28 and TRBJ1-1, is DVKVTQSSRYLVKRTGEKVFLECVQDMDHENMFWYRQDPGLGLRLIYFSYDVKMKEKGDIPEGYSVSREKKERFSLILESASTNQTSMYLCASTSGRTEAFFGQGTRLTVV.

Details on this clonotype: This clone may be a read error of a much larger clone one base away. The CDR3: CCVRATHYNEQFF. The CDR3 bases are TGCTGCGTTAGGGCTACCCACTACAATGAGCAGTTCTTC. This chain connects TRBV29-1 to TRBJ2-1; D call uncertain. Germline assignment: CDR1 SQVTM and CDR2 ANQGSEA. The CDR3 length is 13 residues.

This clonotype was picked up many times. This chain uses TRBV20-1 with TRBJ2-4, with D perhaps matching TRBD1 (8 bases). CDR1 is DFQATT and CDR2 is SNEGSKA in the germline V gene (reference sequence). Deletions cut 3 bases from V and 8 bases from J, with 20 bases between. The CDR3 is 15 residues long. CDR3 nucleotides: TGCAGTGCTAGTTCACCACAGGGGGGGACGGACATTCAGTACTTC. Translation gives CSASSPQGGTDIQYF.

This clonotype was seen ten or more times. The genes are TRBV3-1 and TRBJ1-2, with 10 bases lining up with TRBD1. The CDR3 loop spans 15 amino acids. CDR1 is LGHDT and CDR2 is YNNKEL in the germline V gene (reference sequence). J gave up 8 bases and V 3 bases, and 9 bases lay outside the gene matches. CDR3 in amino acids: CASSHTDRGLRGYTF. The CDR3 DNA is TGTGCCAGCAGCCATACCGACAGGGGGCTAAGGGGCTACACCTTC. Full variable domain (outside the CDR3, taken from reference TRBV3-1 and TRBJ1-2): DTAVSQTPKYLVTQMGNDKSIKCEQNLGHDTMYWYKQDSKKFLKIMFSYNNKELIINETVPNRFSPKSPDKAHLNLHINSLELGDSAVYFCASSHTDRGLRGYTFGSGTRLTVV.

This clonotype was detected ten times or more. V and J are TRBV20-1 and TRBJ2-7; no clear D gene. The V gene lost 1 base and the J gene lost 3 bases, with 10 bases spanning the gap. Per the germline V gene, CDR1 is DFQATT and CDR2 is SNEGSKA (reference sequence). The CDR3 covers 13 residues. The chain's CDR3 is CSARGVVDYEQYF. The CDR3 DNA reads as TGCAGTGCTAGAGGGGTCGTGGACTACGAGCAGTACTTC.

The rearrangement joins TRBV10-2 to TRBJ2-7, with 9 bases fitting TRBD2. With V trimmed by 0 bases and J by 6 bases, 6 bases remained unmatched. CDR3 length: 15 residues. Germline lookup yields CDR1 WSHSY and CDR2 SAAADI. CDR3 coding DNA: TGCGCCAGCAGTGAGTCGGGTGCGGGGGGGCTCGAGCAGTACGTC. Translating it yields CASSESGAGGLEQYV.

This clonotype was seen at least ten times. The rearrangement links TRBV15 to TRBJ2-4, with D unclear. V was shortened by 4 bases and J by 0 bases, with 16 bases between the two germline ends. This CDR3 contains 17 residues. Germline V gives CDR1 LNHNV, CDR2 YYDKDF (reference sequence). CDR3 loop: CATSKGPTSTAKNIQYF. The CDR3 DNA is TGTGCCACCAGCAAAGGACCGACCAGTACAGCCAAAAACATTCAGTACTTC.

This clonotype was seen at least ten times. The chain joins TRBV20-1 to TRBJ2-7; 11 bases are shared with TRBD2. This CDR3 is 16 amino acids long. With 3 bases clipped from V and 1 base from J, the junction kept 8 bases outside the gene matches. Germline CDR1 is DFQATT and CDR2 is SNEGSKA (reference sequence). CDR3 DNA: TGCAGTGCTAGTGGTGCTAGCGGGAGGCCTTCCTACGAGCAGTACTTC. Residues: CSASGASGRPSYEQYF.